This is a list of T cell receptor beta chains from one sample in a study of T cells in tuberculosis. Clones were sequenced by immunoSEQ multiplex PCR, and TCRdb holds only the in-frame ones, with some missing. The sample gives some 34,000 clones, 70% to 90% of which show up once; roughly 5.4% is in the top ten. The material sequenced was PBMCs, taken at tuberculosis diagnosis. These receptors were taken from an adult with tuberculosis. CDR3s include the opening cysteine and the closing phenylalanine or tryptophan. The D gene is left open where the match is weak. Size tells how often a clone was seen (once, few, many) or the class of an expanded clone, and some rows leave it out.

TRBJ2-7	.	TRBV25-1	TRBD2	CASSQGAVGGGSNEQYF	TGTGCCAGCTCCCAGGGCGCAGTGGGCGGGGGGTCCAACGAGCAGTACTTC
TRBJ2-1	.	TRBV5-1	TRBD2	CASSRGLADNEQFF	TGCGCCAGCAGCCGGGGACTAGCGGACAATGAGCAGTTCTTC
TRBJ2-3	few	TRBV5-4	TRBD2	CASSGAGLAGRADTQYF	TGTGCCAGCAGCGGGGCCGGACTAGCGGGGCGGGCAGATACGCAGTATTTT
TRBJ2-7	few	TRBV7-2	TRBD2	CASSDWGGRNYEQYF	TGTGCCAGCAGCGATTGGGGAGGGCGCAACTACGAGCAGTACTTC
TRBJ2-7	.	TRBV28	.	CASSGIGTPWSYEQYF	TGTGCCAGCAGTGGGATAGGGACTCCTTGGAGCTACGAGCAGTACTTC
TRBJ2-1	.	TRBV4-1	TRBD2	CASSQVGRRLDNEQFF	TGCGCCAGCAGCCAAGTCGGGAGGAGGTTAGACAATGAGCAGTTCTTC
TRBJ2-4	.	TRBV6-6	.	CASSRPRQENIQYF	TGTGCCAGCAGTAGACCTAGACAGGAAAACATTCAGTACTTC
TRBJ2-1	.	TRBV4-1	.	CASSQVGKQVANEQFF	TGCGCCAGCAGCCAAGTCGGAAAGCAGGTGGCCAATGAGCAGTTCTTC
TRBJ1-6	.	TRBV19	.	CASRRDPFMLSPLHF	TGTGCCAGTAGGCGGGACCCGTTCATGTTGTCACCCCTCCACTTT
TRBJ2-2	.	TRBV6-5	.	CASSRRRGLGELFF	TGTGCCAGCAGCCGCCGACGGGGACTCGGGGAGCTGTTTTTT
TRBJ1-1	.	TRBV5-1	.	CASSPQTMNTEAFF	TGCGCCAGCAGCCCACAGACCATGAACACTGAAGCTTTCTTT
TRBJ1-5	.	TRBV19	TRBD1	CASKEQGLEGPQHF	TGTGCCAGTAAAGAACAGGGGCTTGAAGGGCCCCAGCATTTT
TRBJ2-1	.	TRBV5-4	TRBD2	CASSSGLGIEQFF	TGTGCCAGCAGCTCGGGACTAGGAATTGAGCAGTTCTTC
TRBJ1-4	.	TRBV4-2	.	CASSQEGGADEKLFF	TGTGCCAGCAGCCAAGAGGGGGGAGCGGATGAAAAACTGTTTTTT
TRBJ1-2	few	TRBV7-3	TRBD1	CASSPTPGTGADGYTF	TGTGCCAGCAGCCCTACTCCCGGGACAGGGGCGGATGGCTACACCTTC
TRBJ1-2	.	TRBV9	.	CASSVDTSANYGYTF	TGTGCCAGCAGCGTAGATACTTCGGCTAACTATGGCTACACCTTC
TRBJ2-1	few	TRBV4-3	TRBD2	CASSQALLAGGPNEQFF	TGCGCCAGCAGCCAGGCTCTACTAGCGGGGGGCCCCAATGAGCAGTTCTTC
TRBJ1-1	.	TRBV30	.	CAWSTLVAVGTTEAFF	TGTGCCTGGAGTACTCTTGTTGCGGTTGGAACCACTGAAGCTTTCTTT
TRBJ2-7	few	TRBV30	.	CAWSTGSYEQYF	TGTGCCTGGAGTACAGGGTCCTACGAGCAGTACTTC
TRBJ1-1	once	TRBV5-8	.	CASSPGLRLWDTEAFF	TGTGCCAGCAGCCCGGGTCTGAGGTTATGGGACACTGAAGCTTTCTTT
TRBJ2-2	.	TRBV7-7	.	CASSPLYATGELFF	TGTGCTAGCAGCCCTCTCTATGCCACCGGGGAGCTGTTTTTT
TRBJ1-2	.	TRBV6-6	TRBD1	CASSYWGQGQDYGYTF	TGTGCCAGCAGTTACTGGGGACAGGGACAAGACTATGGCTACACCTTC
TRBJ2-2	.	TRBV28	.	CASSRGTGELFF	TGTGCCAGCAGTCGAGGAACCGGGGAGCTGTTTTTT
TRBJ1-5	.	TRBV30	.	CAWRGGGNSNQPQHF	TGTGCCTGGAGGGGGGGTGGTAATAGCAATCAGCCCCAGCATTTT
TRBJ1-3	.	TRBV4-3	TRBD1	CASSQDVAGGANTIYF	TGCGCCAGCAGCCAAGATGTGGCAGGGGGTGCAAACACCATATATTTT
TRBJ1-2	.	TRBV6-1	.	CASSEAARTVGYTF	TGTGCCAGCAGTGAAGCGGCCAGGACTGTCGGCTACACCTTC
TRBJ2-2	.	TRBV25-1	TRBD1	CASSDLNRGNTGELFF	TGTGCCAGCAGTGATCTAAACAGGGGTAACACCGGGGAGCTGTTTTTT
TRBJ2-5	.	TRBV28	TRBD1	CASIGQGAWETQYF	TGTGCCAGCATTGGACAGGGGGCTTGGGAGACCCAGTACTTC
TRBJ1-3	.	TRBV6-1	.	CASSGRVGGNTIYF	TGTGCCAGCAGTGGCAGGGTTGGGGGAAACACCATATATTTT
TRBJ1-2	.	TRBV27	TRBD1	CASSSDSRGLIYGYTF	TGTGCCAGCAGCTCCGACTCCAGGGGGCTGATCTATGGCTACACCTTC
TRBJ2-7	.	TRBV5-1	.	CASSLVRGSNYEQYF	TGCGCCAGCAGCTTGGTCCGGGGTAGCAACTACGAGCAGTACTTC